The rows below give T cell receptor beta chains drawn from one sample of a study of blood T cells in healthy people across ages. Each CDR3 protein is one row after TCRdb ran MiXCR on the 5' RACE reads. The profile shows about 780,000 distinct CDR3 sequences, 62% of them singletons. The sequenced sample was blood. These receptors were collected from a man in his thirties or forties in good health. The conserved cysteine and the conserved F or W are not part of the CDR3 here. A D gene is named only where the DNA matches it firmly. Part of the rows lack a size; the others show once, few, many or a class for expanded clones.

clone size,J gene,V gene,D gene,CDR3 protein
.,TRBJ2-5,TRBV28,.,ASSPHISWEQY
once,TRBJ2-3,TRBV25-1,.,ASSDDGRGTDTQY
few,TRBJ2-3,TRBV10-3,TRBD2,AISETFQGLAATSTDTQY
.,TRBJ1-5,TRBV12-3/TRBV12-4,.,ASSHEGRPQH
.,TRBJ2-1,TRBV6-2/TRBV6-3,.,ASSYVGGAHNEQF
once,TRBJ2-1,TRBV7-9,.,ASSLWGADNEQF
once,TRBJ2-5,TRBV2,TRBD1,ASSEAETGAASETQY
.,TRBJ2-4,TRBV6-2/TRBV6-3,TRBD1,ASGYEGAGNIQY
few,TRBJ2-7,TRBV4-3,.,ASSQGWEQGYEQY
few,TRBJ1-2,TRBV14,.,ASSQGLTTRPYGYT
.,TRBJ2-7,TRBV28,TRBD2,ASSPLLRGTFEQY
.,TRBJ1-5,TRBV5-6,.,ASGRNQPQH
few,TRBJ2-1,TRBV29-1,TRBD1,SVTGGPYNEQF
.,TRBJ2-7,TRBV4-1,.,ASSLHGTTTYEQY
.,.,TRBV20-1,.,SAFRGTLSEQY
.,TRBJ1-2,TRBV20-1,TRBD1,SATPPTGIYGYT
few,TRBJ2-3,TRBV29-1,TRBD1,SVEDRLGQGTDTQY
few,TRBJ2-7,TRBV7-6,TRBD2,ASSERLAGGSYEQY
.,TRBJ2-7,TRBV27,.,ASSLGGEWPYEQY
few,TRBJ2-5,TRBV28,TRBD1,ASLGTANWQETQY
.,TRBJ2-5,TRBV5-1,TRBD2,ASNLMGTTNNQETQY
few,TRBJ1-2,TRBV5-1,.,ASSLGSANYGYT
.,TRBJ2-6,TRBV25-1,TRBD1,ASSSGTVDSVANVLT
once,TRBJ1-1,TRBV29-1,.,SVGRNTEAF
.,TRBJ2-1,TRBV5-1,.,ASVDYPNDNEQF
few,TRBJ2-1,TRBV24-1,TRBD1,ATETGTGGSNEQF
.,TRBJ1-1,TRBV7-9,.,ATLTGGTEAF
.,TRBJ2-4,TRBV6-2/TRBV6-3,.,ASSYPTPTGYIDKNIQY
few,.,TRBV4-2,.,ASSPSGTTYEQY
.,TRBJ1-2,TRBV20-1,TRBD1,SARDGQGVGGYT
.,TRBJ2-1,TRBV6-5,TRBD2,ASKNGGAEQF